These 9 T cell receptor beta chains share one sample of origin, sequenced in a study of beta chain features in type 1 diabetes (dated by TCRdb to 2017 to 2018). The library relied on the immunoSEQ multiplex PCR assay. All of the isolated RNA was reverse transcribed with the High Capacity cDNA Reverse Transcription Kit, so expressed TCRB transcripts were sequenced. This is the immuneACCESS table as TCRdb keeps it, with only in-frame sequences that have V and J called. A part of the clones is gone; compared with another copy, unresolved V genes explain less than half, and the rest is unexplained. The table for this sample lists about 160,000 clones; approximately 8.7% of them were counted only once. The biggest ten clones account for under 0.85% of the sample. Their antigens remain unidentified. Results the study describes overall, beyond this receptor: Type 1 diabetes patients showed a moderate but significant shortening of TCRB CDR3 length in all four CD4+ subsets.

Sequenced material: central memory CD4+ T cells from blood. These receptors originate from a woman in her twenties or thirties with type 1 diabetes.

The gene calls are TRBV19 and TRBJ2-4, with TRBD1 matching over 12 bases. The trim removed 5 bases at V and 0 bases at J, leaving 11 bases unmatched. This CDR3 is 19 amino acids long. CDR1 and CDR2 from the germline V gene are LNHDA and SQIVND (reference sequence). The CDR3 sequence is CASSLSSGTGGLAKNIQYF. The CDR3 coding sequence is TGTGCCAGTAGTCTCTCATCCGGGACAGGGGGCTTAGCCAAAAACATTCAGTACTTC.

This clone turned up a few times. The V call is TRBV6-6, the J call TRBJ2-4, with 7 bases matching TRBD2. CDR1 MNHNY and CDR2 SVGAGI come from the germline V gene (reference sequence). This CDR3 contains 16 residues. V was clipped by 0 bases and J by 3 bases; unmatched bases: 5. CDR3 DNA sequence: TGTGCCAGCAGTTACTCCAACTTAGCGGGCAAAAACATTCAGTACTTC. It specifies CASSYSNLAGKNIQYF.

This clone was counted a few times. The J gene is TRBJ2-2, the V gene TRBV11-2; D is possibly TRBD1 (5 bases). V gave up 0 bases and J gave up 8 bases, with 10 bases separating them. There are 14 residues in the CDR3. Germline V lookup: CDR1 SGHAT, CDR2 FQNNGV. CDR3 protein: CASSLESGSGELFF. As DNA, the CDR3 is TGTGCCAGCAGCTTAGAGTCAGGGTCAGGGGAGCTGTTTTTT.

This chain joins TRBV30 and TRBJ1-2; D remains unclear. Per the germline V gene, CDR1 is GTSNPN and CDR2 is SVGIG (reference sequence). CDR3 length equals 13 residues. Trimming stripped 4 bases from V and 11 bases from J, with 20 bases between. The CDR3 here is CAWNRETGLGYTF. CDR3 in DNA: TGTGCCTGGAATCGGGAGACCGGACTCGGTTACACCTTC.

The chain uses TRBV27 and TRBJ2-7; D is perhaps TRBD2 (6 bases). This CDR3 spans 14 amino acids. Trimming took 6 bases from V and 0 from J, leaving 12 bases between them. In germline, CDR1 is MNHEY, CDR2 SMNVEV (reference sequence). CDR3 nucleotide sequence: TGTGCCAGCAGAGAGGGACTTAACTCCTACGAGCAGTACTTC. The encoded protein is CASREGLNSYEQYF.

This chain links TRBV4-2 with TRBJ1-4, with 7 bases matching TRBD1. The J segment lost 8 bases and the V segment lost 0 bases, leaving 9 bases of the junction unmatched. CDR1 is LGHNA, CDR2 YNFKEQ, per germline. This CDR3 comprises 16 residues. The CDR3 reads CASSQDLYRGKEKLFF. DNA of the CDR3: TGTGCCAGCAGCCAAGATTTATACAGGGGTAAAGAAAAACTGTTTTTT.

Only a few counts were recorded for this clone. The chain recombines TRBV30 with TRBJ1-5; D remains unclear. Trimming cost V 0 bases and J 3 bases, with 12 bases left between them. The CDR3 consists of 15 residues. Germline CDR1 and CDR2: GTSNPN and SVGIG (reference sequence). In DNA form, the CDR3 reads TGTGCCTGGAGTGTGGCAGGAACACTCAATCAGCCCCAGCATTTT. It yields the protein CAWSVAGTLNQPQHF.

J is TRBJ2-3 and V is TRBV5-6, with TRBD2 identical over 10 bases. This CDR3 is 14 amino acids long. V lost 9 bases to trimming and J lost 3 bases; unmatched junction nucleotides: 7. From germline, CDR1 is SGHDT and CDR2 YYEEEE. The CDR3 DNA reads TGTGCCACCAGGACTAGCGGTGGGACAGATACGCAGTATTTT. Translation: CATRTSGGTDTQYF.

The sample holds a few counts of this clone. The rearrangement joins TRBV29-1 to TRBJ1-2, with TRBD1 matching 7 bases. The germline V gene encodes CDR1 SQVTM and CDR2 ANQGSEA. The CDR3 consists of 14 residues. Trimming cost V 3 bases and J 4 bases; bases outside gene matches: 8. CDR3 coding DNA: TGCAGCGTTGATGTGACAGGGTCGCGCTATGGCTACACCTTC. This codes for CSVDVTGSRYGYTF.